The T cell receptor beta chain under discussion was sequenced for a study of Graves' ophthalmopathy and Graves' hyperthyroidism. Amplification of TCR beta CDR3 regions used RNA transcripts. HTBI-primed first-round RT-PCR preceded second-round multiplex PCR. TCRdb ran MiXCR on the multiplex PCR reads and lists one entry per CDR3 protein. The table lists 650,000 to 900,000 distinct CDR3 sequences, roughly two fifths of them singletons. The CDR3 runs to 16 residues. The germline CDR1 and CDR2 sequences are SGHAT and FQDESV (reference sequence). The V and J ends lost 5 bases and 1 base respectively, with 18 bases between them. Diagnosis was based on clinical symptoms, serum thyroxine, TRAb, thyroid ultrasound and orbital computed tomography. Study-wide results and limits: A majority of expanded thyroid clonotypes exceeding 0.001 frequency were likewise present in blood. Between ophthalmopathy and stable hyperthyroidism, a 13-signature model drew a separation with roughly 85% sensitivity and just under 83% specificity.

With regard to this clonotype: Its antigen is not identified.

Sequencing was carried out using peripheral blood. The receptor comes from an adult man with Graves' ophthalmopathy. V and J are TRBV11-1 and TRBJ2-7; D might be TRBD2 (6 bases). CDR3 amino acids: CASSGSGGRGSYEQYF. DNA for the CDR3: TGTGCCAGCAGCGGGTCCGGAGGGCGAGGGTCCTACGAGCAGTACTTC.